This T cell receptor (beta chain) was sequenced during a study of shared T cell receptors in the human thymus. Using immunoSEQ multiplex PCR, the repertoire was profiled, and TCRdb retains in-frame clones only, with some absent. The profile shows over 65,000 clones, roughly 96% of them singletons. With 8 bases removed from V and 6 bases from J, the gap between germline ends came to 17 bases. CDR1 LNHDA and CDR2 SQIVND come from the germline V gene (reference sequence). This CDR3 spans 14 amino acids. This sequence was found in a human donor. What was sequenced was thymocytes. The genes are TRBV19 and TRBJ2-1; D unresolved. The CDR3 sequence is CASRALKVGNEQFF. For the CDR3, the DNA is TGTGCCAGTCGTGCACTCAAAGTGGGCAATGAGCAGTTCTTC. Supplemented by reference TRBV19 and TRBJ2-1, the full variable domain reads DGGITQSPKYLFRKEGQNVTLSCEQNLNHDAMYWYRQDPGQGLRLIYYSQIVNDFQKGDIAEGYSVSREKKESFPLTVTSAQKNPTAFYLCASRALKVGNEQFFGPGTRLTVL.